This record covers a single T cell receptor beta chain. Antigen unknown. The data belong to a study of a mutant IDH1 vaccine in newly diagnosed glioma. Study at large: Commencement of vaccination occurred 4-6 weeks following radiotherapy alone, or concurrently with temozolomide cycles. Patients previously underwent radiotherapy, temozolomide, or both, and most underwent both. Study-level findings and limits: Altogether, almost 95% of patients exhibited vaccine-induced immune responses.

Clones were sequenced by immunoSEQ multiplex PCR, and TCRdb holds only the in-frame ones, with some missing. Of under 85,000 clones listed, around 85% are singletons. As to time point: week 23, last vaccination. Doses consisted of 300 ug of mutant IDH1 20-mer peptide each, paired with topical imiquimod. Trimming removed 2 bases from V and 6 bases from J, with 18 bases in between. Per germline, CDR1 MNHNY and CDR2 SVGAGI (reference sequence). The CDR3 is 16 amino acids. The material sequenced was PBMCs, taken from a glioma patient whose treatment included an IDH1 peptide vaccine. This TCR came from a woman between 50 and 59 years old with glioma. J is TRBJ2-3 and V is TRBV6-6; D unclear. The CDR3 is CASSYRGVQPGDTQYF. In DNA form, the CDR3 reads TGTGCCAGCAGTTACAGAGGAGTCCAACCTGGCGATACGCAGTATTTT.